This TCR beta chain was recorded in a study of blood T cells in healthy people across ages. The study, taken as a whole, reports: As age increased, TCR beta diversity per million T cells fell in a roughly linear fashion. PBMCs that were unsorted prevented a conclusive naive versus antigen-experienced comparison.

Researchers isolated at least 7 million PBMCs per sample. The use of a sample-barcoded 5' primer and a J-beta primer mix characterized a second PCR of about 6 to 12 cycles. A template-switch adaptor with 12 random nucleotides tagged each cDNA molecule. From the 5' RACE reads, TCRdb called clonotypes with MiXCR, one entry per CDR3 protein. The repertoire consists of about 1.1 million distinct CDR3 sequences, with more than 30% occurring once and the leading ten covering around 13%. About this clonotype: Its target is unknown.

The sequencing sample was made of blood. This sequence was found in a man aged 18 to 29 in good health.

CDR3 nucleotides: TGTGCCAGCATACAGGGGGCGTCTGAAGCTTTCTTT. It is translated as CASIQGASEAFF. The chain is built from TRBV25-1 and TRBJ1-1; 9 bases align to TRBD1. The CDR3 contains 12 residues. Looked up from germline, CDR1 is MGHDK and CDR2 is SYGVNS. J gave up 6 bases and V 7 bases, and 3 bases lay outside the gene matches.